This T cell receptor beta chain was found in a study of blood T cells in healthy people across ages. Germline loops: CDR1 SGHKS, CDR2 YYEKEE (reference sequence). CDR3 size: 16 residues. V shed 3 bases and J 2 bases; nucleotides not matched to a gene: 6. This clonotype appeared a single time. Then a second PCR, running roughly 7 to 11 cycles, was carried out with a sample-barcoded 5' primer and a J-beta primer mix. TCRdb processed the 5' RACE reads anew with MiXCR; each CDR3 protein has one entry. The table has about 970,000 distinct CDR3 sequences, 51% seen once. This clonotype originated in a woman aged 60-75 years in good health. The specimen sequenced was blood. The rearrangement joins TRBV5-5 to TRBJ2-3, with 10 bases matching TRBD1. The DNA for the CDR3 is TGTGCCAGCAGCTCCGGGACAGGGGTTTACACAGATACGCAGTATTTT. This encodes CASSSGTGVYTDTQYF.